The present T cell receptor beta chain was sequenced within a study of CD8 T cells in ankylosing spondylitis. Study observations and caveats: Blood from ankylosing spondylitis patients appeared to carry a characteristic roughly eight-variant TCR beta motif. CD8+ by phenotype, disease-linked clones were relatively rare in peripheral blood.

Worth noting for this clonotype: Its specificity is unknown.

The CDR3 length is 12 residues. V shed 8 bases and J shed 7 bases, with 14 bases lying between them. Quantitative 5'-RACE with molecular barcodes produced the TCR beta libraries. TCRdb recomputed calls from the 5' RACE reads with MiXCR, one row per CDR3 protein. The profile shows 85,000 to 100,000 distinct CDR3 sequences, around 10% of them singletons. Input material: blood, either unsorted or a sorted T cell fraction (not recorded which). J is TRBJ2-5 and V is TRBV23-1, with a possible D match to TRBD2 (5 bases). TRBV23-1 is an ORF; its function is uncertain. This TCR came from a male donor with ankylosing spondylitis or in good health (not recorded which). Here the CDR3 DNA reads TGCGCCAGCGAAAGAGGGCCCAGGACCCAGTACTTC. Translation: CASERGPRTQYF.